Presented here are 25 T cell receptor beta chains from one specimen sequenced in a study of beta chain features in type 1 diabetes. The whole isolated RNA underwent reverse transcription, so sequencing captured expressed TCRB transcripts. Profiled with immunoSEQ multiplex PCR; TCRdb holds only in-frame clones, not every one. Here the sample spans around 400,000 clones, around 13% being singletons. The sequenced material came from naive CD4+ T cells from blood. These receptor sequences come from a man in his late teens or twenties in good health.

There are a few counts of this clone. Other DNA variants within this sample encode the same CDR3. The CDR3 DNA sequence: TGTGCCAGCTCACCTAGACAGCAAGAGACCCAGTACTTC. Translation: CASSPRQQETQYF. This chain uses TRBV18 with TRBJ2-5; tentatively, D is TRBD1 (5 bases). Trimming shortened V by 3 bases and J by 2 bases, and 7 bases separated the two germline ends. This CDR3 contains 13 residues. Germline V gene data show CDR1 as KGHSH and CDR2 as LQKENI.

This clone was seen only a few times. The chain employs TRBV7-6 and TRBJ2-3, with TRBD2 matching over 8 bases. The ends lost 3 bases at V and 2 bases at J; junction bases unmatched: 4. From germline, CDR1 is SGHVS and CDR2 FNYEAQ. This CDR3 comprises 15 residues. CDR3 nucleotides: TGTGCCAGCAGCTTTTTAGCGGGACACACAGATACGCAGTATTTT. As protein: CASSFLAGHTDTQYF.

This clone was observed a few times. The V gene is TRBV7-2, the J gene TRBJ2-7; tentative D call: TRBD2 (5 bases). Germline V gene data show CDR1 as SGHTA and CDR2 as FQGNSA. The CDR3 runs 13 residues. The germline V and J ends were trimmed by 2 bases and 1 base, with 6 bases remaining between them. In nucleotides, the CDR3 is TGTGCCAGCAGCTTACAGCGGTCCTACGAGCAGTACTTC. It encodes CASSLQRSYEQYF.

This chain joins TRBV10-3 and TRBJ1-1, with 7 bases matching TRBD1. Trimming cost V 0 bases and J 1 base; bases outside gene matches: 8. The length of the CDR3 is 17 residues. The V gene's germline CDR1 is ENHRY and CDR2 SYGVKD. CDR3 residues: CAISESVRGRGNTEAFF. The CDR3 nucleotides read TGTGCCATCAGTGAGTCTGTGAGGGGGCGCGGGAACACTGAAGCTTTCTTT.

Only a few counts were recorded for this clone. The gene calls are TRBV28 and TRBJ2-7; 9 bases are shared with TRBD2. Germline CDR1 and CDR2: MDHEN and SYDVKM. J was trimmed by 0 bases and V by 7 bases; bases with no gene match: 7. The CDR3 consists of 15 residues. The CDR3 spells CASTTSGLSSYEQYF. DNA for the CDR3: TGTGCCAGCACGACTAGCGGACTGAGCTCCTACGAGCAGTACTTC.

This sequence joins TRBV29-1 and TRBJ1-5; D is uncertain. The CDR3 is 13 amino acids. V shed 4 bases and J shed 7 bases, with 14 bases lying between them. Germline CDR1 reads SQVTM; CDR2 reads ANQGSEA. CDR3 coding DNA: TGCAGCGTTGGAGAGTACGGAGGGCAGCCCCAGCATTTT. It is translated as CSVGEYGGQPQHF. Filled out from reference TRBV29-1 and TRBJ1-5, the complete variable domain reads SAVISQKPSRDICQRGTSLTIQCQVDSQVTMMFWYRQQPGQSLTLIATANQGSEATYESGFVIDKFPISRPNLTFSTLTVSNMSPEDSSIYLCSVGEYGGQPQHFGDGTRLSIL.

A few counts support this clone. An end of the junction differs from the germline gene, which may be a read error. The chain carries TRBV5-4 and TRBJ1-2, with 9 bases matching TRBD1. The CDR3 runs to 12 residues. Looked up from germline, CDR1 is SGHNT and CDR2 is YYREEE (reference sequence). CDR3 protein: CASSSGTGLFRF. In DNA, the CDR3 is TGTGCCAGCAGCTCCGGGACAGGGCTTTTCAGATTC.

This clone has more than one count but fewer than ten. The J gene is TRBJ1-1, the V gene TRBV7-9; no firm D call. The CDR3 sequence is 14 residues long. Germline CDR1 and CDR2: SEHNR and FQNEAQ (reference sequence). V gave up 3 bases and J gave up 0 bases, with 8 bases separating them. The CDR3 here is CASSLRAVNTEAFF. The CDR3 bases are TGTGCCAGCAGCTTGCGGGCGGTGAACACTGAAGCTTTCTTT.

This clone appeared a few times. The chain recombines TRBV28 with TRBJ2-5; D might be TRBD2 (6 bases). The CDR3 loop spans 14 amino acids. The V and J ends lost 6 bases and 5 bases respectively, with 16 bases between them. The germline V gene has CDR1 MDHEN and CDR2 SYDVKM. CDR3 sequence (DNA): TGTGCCAGCAGGCGTAGACTAGTCATGGAGACCCAGTACTTC. Protein: CASRRRLVMETQYF.

Only a few counts were recorded for this clone. The chain links TRBV7-2 to TRBJ2-3, with TRBD1 matching over 9 bases. CDR3 size: 12 residues. J gave up 10 bases and V 5 bases, and 4 bases lay outside the gene matches. The germline CDR1 and CDR2 sequences are SGHTA and FQGNSA. The CDR3 reads CASSLYRGPQYF. CDR3 nucleotides: TGTGCCAGCAGCCTTTACAGGGGGCCGCAGTATTTT.

This clone occurred a few times. V gene TRBV19 combines with J gene TRBJ1-4, with D uncertain. CDR3 length: 14 residues. Trimming pared 7 bases from V and 3 bases from J, leaving 12 bases between. Per germline, CDR1 LNHDA and CDR2 SQIVND (reference sequence). The CDR3 loop reads CASKRRNANEKLFF. For the CDR3, the DNA is TGTGCCAGTAAGCGAAGAAATGCTAATGAAAAACTGTTTTTT.

This clone came up a few times. The chain links TRBV7-2 to TRBJ1-4, with D possibly TRBD1 on 5 matching bases. CDR3 length: 16 amino acids. Trimming removed 2 bases at V and 7 bases at J, with 17 bases between. Germline CDR1 and CDR2: SGHTA and FQGNSA. The CDR3 region has the DNA TGTGCCAGCAGCTTATTCTTGGTGGCAGGGATTGAAAAACTGTTTTTT. It yields the protein CASSLFLVAGIEKLFF.

This clone was seen a handful of times. V is TRBV28 and J is TRBJ2-4; 8 positions match TRBD2. Germline CDR1 is MDHEN and CDR2 is SYDVKM. The CDR3 sequence is 22 residues long. With V trimmed by 1 base and J by 3 bases, 23 bases remained unmatched. CDR3 in amino acids: CASSLSSGPGLVWEGVKNIQYF. CDR3 coding DNA: TGTGCCAGCAGTTTATCCTCAGGGCCGGGACTAGTCTGGGAGGGTGTCAAAAACATTCAGTACTTC.

As regards this clone: At one end the junction does not follow the germline gene, possibly because of a read error. The chain combines TRBV23-1 with TRBJ2-2, with 12 bases identical to TRBD1. TRBV23-1 is labeled an ORF, and its function is uncertain. The CDR3 is 17 residues long. Here the CDR3 reads CASRPLHRDRGRGELFF. The DNA for the CDR3 is TGCGCCAGCAGGCCCTTGCACCGGGACAGGGGGCGTGGGGAACTGTTTTTT.

The chain links TRBV28 to TRBJ2-7, with 7 positions matching TRBD2. The CDR3 contains 13 residues. Germline V gives CDR1 MDHEN, CDR2 SYDVKM. Trimming at V came to 11 bases and at J to 2 bases, leaving 9 bases not matched to a gene. The CDR3 protein is CAASREGPYEQYF. CDR3 in DNA: TGTGCCGCATCGAGGGAGGGACCCTACGAGCAGTACTTC.

This clone occurred a few times. The chain has TRBV6-5 and TRBJ2-7; D is ambiguous. This CDR3 is 12 amino acids long. Germline CDR1 reads MNHEY; CDR2 reads SVGAGI. V was shortened by 6 bases and J by 0 bases, with 6 bases between the two germline ends. CDR3 loop: CASSQNSYEQYF. The CDR3 coding sequence is TGTGCCAGCAGCCAAAACTCCTACGAGCAGTACTTC.

This clone appeared a few times. V is TRBV7-9 and J is TRBJ2-1; 8 positions match TRBD2. V shed 6 bases, J shed 9 bases, and the junction held 13 bases outside the gene matches. Germline CDR1 SEHNR, CDR2 FQNEAQ (reference sequence). The CDR3 has 15 amino acids. CDR3 protein: CASSPMADGRGEQFF. Written as DNA, the CDR3 is TGTGCCAGCAGTCCCATGGCGGACGGGAGGGGTGAGCAGTTCTTC.

The chain couples TRBV6-5 to TRBJ2-2; 7 nucleotides line up with TRBD1. The germline V gene encodes CDR1 MNHEY and CDR2 SVGAGI. The J segment lost 4 bases and the V segment lost 6 bases, leaving 8 bases of the junction unmatched. CDR3 length equals 15 residues. CDR3 DNA sequence: TGTGCCAGCAGGCGCAGGGGGAAGGTCACCGGGGAGCTGTTTTTT. Translating gives CASRRRGKVTGELFF.

The chain combines TRBV7-9 with TRBJ1-2, with 9 bases that match TRBD1. This CDR3 spans 16 amino acids. Per germline, CDR1 SEHNR and CDR2 FQNEAQ (reference sequence). V dropped 4 bases and J dropped 0; count of bases not matched to a gene: 6. CDR3 amino acids: CASSSRDRAPNYGYTF. In DNA, the CDR3 is TGTGCCAGCAGCTCCCGGGACAGGGCACCTAACTATGGCTACACCTTC.

The chain employs TRBV9 and TRBJ2-1; 9 bases fit TRBD2. The germline CDR1 and CDR2 sequences are SGDLS and YYNGEE. The V and J ends lost 0 bases and 5 bases, in that order; junction bases with no gene match: 3. This CDR3 contains 15 residues. The CDR3 sequence: CASSVVAGVNNEQFF. The CDR3 DNA reads TGTGCCAGCAGCGTAGTAGCGGGGGTTAACAATGAGCAGTTCTTC.

The sample holds a few counts of this clone. V is TRBV2 and J is TRBJ2-7, with D possibly TRBD1 on 5 matching bases. V dropped 7 bases and J dropped 4 bases, with 14 bases sitting between them. Germline values: CDR1 SNHLY, CDR2 FYNNEI. The CDR3 runs to 13 residues. CDR3: CASTRQGRYEQYF. CDR3 nucleotides: TGTGCCAGCACCCGTCAGGGCAGGTACGAGCAGTACTTC.

J is TRBJ2-1 and V is TRBV7-8; D remains ambiguous. CDR3 length: 11 amino acids. From germline, CDR1 is SGHVS and CDR2 FQNEAQ. Trimming cost V 5 bases and J 10 bases, with 9 bases left between them. The CDR3 region is CASSPLLEQFF. CDR3 DNA: TGTGCCAGCAGCCCCCTGTTGGAGCAGTTCTTC.

The chain joins TRBV28 to TRBJ2-5; 9 positions match TRBD2. Trimming removed 7 bases from V and 6 bases from J; junction bases left unmatched: 12. CDR1 and CDR2 from the germline V gene are MDHEN and SYDVKM. This CDR3 is built from 15 residues. This CDR3 reads CASTDGGGRGKTQYF. CDR3 in DNA: TGTGCCAGCACCGACGGGGGCGGGAGGGGAAAGACCCAGTACTTC.

V usage is TRBV9 and J usage is TRBJ1-3, with D maybe TRBD1 (5 bases). Trimming left V 3 bases short and J 0 bases short, with 13 bases between. The CDR3 covers 16 residues. Germline V gene lookup returns CDR1 SGDLS and CDR2 YYNGEE. In DNA, the CDR3 is TGTGCCAGCAGCGCCGGCGCAGGGAACTCTGGAAACACCATATATTTT. Amino acid sequence: CASSAGAGNSGNTIYF.

V and J are TRBV7-3 and TRBJ2-2, with D perhaps matching TRBD1 (6 bases). Germline CDR1 reads SGHTA; CDR2 reads FQGTGA. V dropped 6 bases and J dropped 6 bases, with 11 bases sitting between them. The CDR3 extends over 13 amino acids. The CDR3 spells CASSSTGSGELFF. Written as DNA, the CDR3 is TGTGCCAGCAGTTCAACAGGGTCCGGGGAGCTGTTTTTT.